The next 26 T cell receptor beta chains were all read from a single sample in a study of T cell responses to AZD1222 COVID-19 vaccine (dated by TCRdb to the early 2020s). Library prep was done by the immunoSEQ multiplex PCR assay. TCRdb carries this immuneACCESS record with in-frame sequences only. Its versions omit some clonotypes, under half of them owing to an unresolved V gene in the studies checked, with the rest unexplained. The sample profile shows some 97,000 clones; 70% to 90% of them were found once. Jointly, the top ten make up around 15% of the sample. This specimen's time point label, per the study, means: baseline before first vaccination. The source material was peripheral blood, sampled on day 0 of AZD1222 vaccination. These receptors all stem from an adult in good health.

The V call is TRBV5-1, the J call TRBJ1-2, with 7 bases matching TRBD1. The ends lost 4 bases at V and 8 bases at J; junction bases unmatched: 11. The CDR3 contains 14 residues. Germline values: CDR1 SGHRS, CDR2 YFSETQ. The CDR3 nucleotides are TGCGCCAGCAGCCCGGAGACAGGGTGGAGAGGCTACACCTTC. Amino acids: CASSPETGWRGYTF.

V and J are TRBV5-5 and TRBJ1-3, with D perhaps TRBD1 (6 bases). CDR3 length: 15 amino acids. Trimming removed 0 bases at V and 8 bases at J, with 15 bases between. Germline V lookup: CDR1 SGHKS, CDR2 YYEKEE (reference sequence). In nucleotides, the CDR3 is TGTGCCAGCAGCTTGGAGGGACATTCAATGGACACCATATATTTT. It encodes CASSLEGHSMDTIYF.

V usage is TRBV4-1 and J usage is TRBJ1-2; tentative D call: TRBD1 (5 bases). The CDR3 runs 13 residues. V was clipped by 4 bases and J by 4 bases, with 10 bases between them. Germline-derived CDR1 and CDR2 are MGHRA and YSYEKL. The CDR3 sequence: CASSRGDGYGYTF. CDR3 DNA sequence: TGCGCCAGCAGCCGTGGGGACGGCTATGGCTACACCTTC.

The chain couples TRBV6-5 to TRBJ1-2; 7 bases agree with TRBD1. Germline CDR1 is MNHEY and CDR2 is SVGAGI. CDR3 length: 15 amino acids. Trimming removed 5 bases from V and 0 bases from J; junction bases left unmatched: 6. CDR3 residues: CASSTHRGANYGYTF. The CDR3 nucleotides read TGTGCCAGCAGTACCCACAGGGGAGCTAACTATGGCTACACCTTC.

CDR3 amino acids: CASSPPGLNYGYTF. The CDR3 DNA follows: TGTGCCAGCTCACCCCCGGGACTTAACTATGGCTACACCTTC. This chain joins TRBV18 and TRBJ1-2; a weak D match, TRBD1 (5 bases). The length of the CDR3 is 14 residues. With 3 bases removed from V and 1 base from J, the gap between germline ends came to 9 bases. CDR1 and CDR2 (germline): KGHSH, LQKENI.

The rearrangement uses TRBV7-9 and TRBJ1-2; D might be TRBD1 (6 bases). Germline CDR1 reads SEHNR; CDR2 reads FQNEAQ (reference sequence). Trimming left V 1 base short and J 4 bases short, with 10 bases between. The CDR3 covers 14 residues. The CDR3 is CASSLGTGFYGYTF. The CDR3 coding sequence is TGTGCCAGCAGCTTAGGTACAGGGTTCTATGGCTACACCTTC.

The V call is TRBV7-2, the J call TRBJ2-7, with D uncertain. The V gene's germline CDR1 is SGHTA and CDR2 FQGNSA. V was cut by 1 base and J by 0 bases, with 7 bases left in between. The CDR3 totals 14 residues. The CDR3 loop reads CASSLEAFSYEQYF. CDR3 sequence (DNA): TGTGCCAGCAGCTTAGAGGCCTTCTCCTACGAGCAGTACTTC. Combining the CDR3 with reference TRBV7-2 and TRBJ2-7 gives the whole variable domain GAGVSQSPSNKVTEKGKDVELRCDPISGHTALYWYRQSLGQGLEFLIYFQGNSAPDKSGLPSDRFSAERTGGSVSTLTIQRTQQEDSAVYLCASSLEAFSYEQYFGPGTRLTVT.

The V call is TRBV19, the J call TRBJ2-1; TRBD1 aligns across 8 bases. CDR3 size: 15 residues. Germline V gene sequence: CDR1 LNHDA, CDR2 SQIVND (reference sequence). Trimming at V came to 6 bases and at J to 6 bases, leaving 10 bases not matched to a gene. CDR3 coding DNA: TGTGCCAGTAGGAAACAGGGGGTGGGTGTCAATGAGCAGTTCTTC. Encoded protein: CASRKQGVGVNEQFF.

The V gene is TRBV4-1, the J gene TRBJ2-7; TRBD2 aligns across 10 bases. The CDR3 consists of 16 residues. Germline V gene sequence: CDR1 MGHRA, CDR2 YSYEKL. J gave up 1 base and V 4 bases, and 7 bases lay outside the gene matches. The DNA of the CDR3 is TGCGCCAGCAGCCGGGCCGGGACTAGCGCTTCCTACGAGCAGTACTTC. This gives the protein CASSRAGTSASYEQYF.

In this sample, this clone turned up a few times. The J gene is TRBJ2-6, the V gene TRBV24-1, with D unclear. The germline CDR1 and CDR2 sequences are KGHDR and SFDVKD. Between the trimmed V and J ends, which lost 4 bases and 2 bases, there was a span of 2 bases. CDR3 size: 13 residues. CDR3 sequence (DNA): TGTGCCACCAGTGAACCTGGGGCCAACGTCCTGACTTTC. As protein: CATSEPGANVLTF.

CDR3 nucleotides: TGTGCCAGCAGTGAAGCGAAGGGGGTAGGGGGCTACACCTTC. Translated: CASSEAKGVGGYTF. The gene calls are TRBV6-1 and TRBJ1-2; possibly TRBD1 for D (6 bases). The CDR3 runs 14 residues. Trimming cost V 0 bases and J 8 bases, with 13 bases left between them. The germline gives CDR1 MNHNS, CDR2 SASEGT.

The chain uses TRBV29-1 and TRBJ1-1, with a tentative D call TRBD1 (6 bases). V was shortened by 5 bases and J by 0 bases, with 13 bases between the two germline ends. This CDR3 has 14 amino acids. Germline-derived CDR1 and CDR2 are SQVTM and ANQGSEA. The CDR3 here is CSVQKGGLNTEAFF. In nucleotides, the CDR3 is TGCAGCGTTCAAAAGGGGGGACTGAACACTGAAGCTTTCTTT.

This sequence joins TRBV7-9 and TRBJ1-1, with a possible D match to TRBD1 (6 bases). This CDR3 region has 14 residues. Germline V CDR1 and CDR2: SEHNR, FQNEAQ (reference sequence). V was shortened by 5 bases and J by 4 bases, with 14 bases between the two germline ends. The CDR3 sequence: CASSHRVGGTEAFF. CDR3 nucleotides: TGTGCCAGCAGCCACAGGGTTGGCGGCACTGAAGCTTTCTTT.

The chain couples TRBV7-2 to TRBJ2-1, with D possibly TRBD2 on 6 matching bases. Looked up from germline, CDR1 is SGHTA and CDR2 is FQGNSA. V was trimmed by 1 base and J by 8 bases, leaving 9 bases between them. This CDR3 is built from 13 residues. This CDR3 reads CASSLVASDEQFF. As DNA, the CDR3 is TGTGCCAGCAGCTTAGTGGCTAGCGATGAGCAGTTCTTC. The full variable domain, its missing parts supplied by reference TRBV7-2 and TRBJ2-1, is GAGVSQSPSNKVTEKGKDVELRCDPISGHTALYWYRQSLGQGLEFLIYFQGNSAPDKSGLPSDRFSAERTGGSVSTLTIQRTQQEDSAVYLCASSLVASDEQFFGPGTRLTVL.

There are a few counts of this clone. The J gene is TRBJ2-7, the V gene TRBV24-1; D call uncertain. Germline V gene sequence: CDR1 KGHDR, CDR2 SFDVKD. V lost 4 bases to trimming and J lost 2 bases, with 8 bases between them. The CDR3 sequence is 13 residues long. In nucleotides, the CDR3 is TGTGCCACCAGTGAAGGGTCTGCCTACGAGCAGTACTTC. The encoded protein is CATSEGSAYEQYF.

This clone turned up a few times. The V call is TRBV12-5, the J call TRBJ1-4; D not certain. V lost 6 bases to trimming and J lost 5 bases, with 13 bases between them. In germline, CDR1 is LGHNT, CDR2 FRNRAP. This CDR3 spans 14 amino acids. Written as DNA, the CDR3 is TGTGCTAGTGGGGAATGGGCCGCGAATGAAAAACTGTTTTTT. Protein sequence: CASGEWAANEKLFF.

This chain uses TRBV5-1 with TRBJ1-3; D is unresolved. CDR3 size: 14 residues. V was trimmed by 1 base and J by 2 bases, leaving 7 bases between them. In germline, CDR1 is SGHRS, CDR2 YFSETQ. The CDR3 sequence: CASSLSGTGNTIYF. The DNA for the CDR3 is TGCGCCAGCAGCTTGTCGGGGACTGGAAACACCATATATTTT.

The V gene is TRBV7-9, the J gene TRBJ1-2, with D uncertain. The CDR3 has 14 residues. Deletions cut 7 bases from V and 4 bases from J, with 16 bases between. CDR1 is SEHNR, CDR2 FQNEAQ, per germline (reference sequence). The chain's CDR3 is CASTLLASSYGYTF. CDR3 in DNA: TGTGCCAGCACCTTGCTTGCCAGCAGCTATGGCTACACCTTC.

V is TRBV6-1 and J is TRBJ2-1, with a possible D match to TRBD1 (6 bases). The V end was cut by 2 bases, the J end by 6 bases, with 11 bases between. Germline lookup yields CDR1 MNHNS and CDR2 SASEGT. This CDR3 contains 14 residues. CDR3 residues: CASSENAGANEQFF. The CDR3 nucleotides are TGTGCCAGCAGTGAAAACGCAGGGGCCAATGAGCAGTTCTTC.

The V gene is TRBV7-9, the J gene TRBJ2-1, with D perhaps given as TRBD1 or TRBD2 (5 bases each). From germline, CDR1 is SEHNR and CDR2 FQNEAQ (reference sequence). CDR3 length: 15 amino acids. V lost 4 bases and J lost 0, with 10 bases in between. The CDR3 region is CASSSSGTSYNEQFF. CDR3 DNA: TGTGCCAGCAGCTCTTCCGGGACCTCCTACAATGAGCAGTTCTTC.

The V call is TRBV3-1 (or the pseudogene TRBV3-2), the J call TRBJ1-1, with 7 nucleotides matching TRBD1. Germline trimming cut 4 bases from V and 4 bases from J; bases unmatched to any gene: 9. The CDR3 runs to 15 residues. Germline CDR1 reads LGHDT; CDR2 reads YNNKEL (reference sequence). The CDR3 sequence: CASSLQGGQSTEAFF. For the CDR3, the DNA is TGTGCCAGCAGCCTCCAGGGGGGGCAAAGCACTGAAGCTTTCTTT.

This chain links TRBV11-2 with TRBJ2-7, with 7 bases that match TRBD2. Germline V gene sequence: CDR1 SGHAT, CDR2 FQNNGV. The J segment lost 3 bases and the V segment lost 5 bases, leaving 10 bases of the junction unmatched. This CDR3 contains 15 residues. The CDR3, as DNA: TGTGCCAGCAGCAGGGGAAGGGGACTATTCTACGAGCAGTACTTC. Its protein product is CASSRGRGLFYEQYF.

V gene TRBV2 combines with J gene TRBJ2-3; 10 nucleotides match TRBD1. The V gene's germline CDR1 is SNHLY and CDR2 FYNNEI. The CDR3 loop spans 17 amino acids. The trim removed 1 base at V and 2 bases at J, leaving 6 bases unmatched. CDR3 in amino acids: CASSEGGTGAYTDTQYF. The CDR3 DNA follows: TGTGCCAGCAGTGAAGGAGGGACAGGGGCGTACACAGATACGCAGTATTTT.

J is TRBJ1-6 and V is TRBV5-1; 7 positions match TRBD1. J was trimmed by 5 bases and V by 4 bases; bases with no gene match: 6. Germline V gives CDR1 SGHRS, CDR2 YFSETQ. The CDR3 consists of 15 residues. The DNA for the CDR3 is TGCGCCAGCAGCCGGGGGGACAGTAATAATTCACCCCTCCACTTT. Protein sequence: CASSRGDSNNSPLHF.

V and J are TRBV5-4 and TRBJ2-5; 11 bases fit TRBD2. This CDR3 contains 16 residues. Trimming at V came to 2 bases and at J to 3 bases, leaving 6 bases not matched to a gene. Germline V gene data show CDR1 as SGHNT and CDR2 as YYREEE (reference sequence). CDR3: CASSFTGLAEKETQYF. DNA of the CDR3: TGTGCCAGCAGCTTCACGGGACTAGCGGAAAAAGAGACCCAGTACTTC.

The J gene is TRBJ2-4, the V gene TRBV11-2; possible D gene TRBD1, 6 bases. Trimming cost V 0 bases and J 0 bases, with 18 bases left between them. The CDR3 spans 19 residues. Germline loops: CDR1 SGHAT, CDR2 FQNNGV. The CDR3 loop is CASSLERTARGLAKNIQYF. CDR3 in DNA: TGTGCCAGCAGCTTAGAACGGACGGCCAGGGGTCTAGCCAAAAACATTCAGTACTTC.